The entry below gives a single TCR beta chain sequence along with its context. Isolated RNA was reverse transcribed into cDNA used as the sequencing template. Using immunoSEQ multiplex PCR, the repertoire was profiled, and TCRdb retains in-frame clones only, with some absent. The data hold some 98,000 clones, with around 55% observed a single time. Treatment noted: oral pan-JAK inhibitor, 5-10 mg twice daily. It was from alopecia areata patients that lesional scalp punch biopsies and peripheral blood were collected. This sample is drawn from a study of CD8+ T cells in alopecia areata. The CDR3 length is 14 residues. Germline V gene lookup returns CDR1 SGHVS and CDR2 FNYEAQ. V shed 5 bases, J shed 6 bases, and the junction held 9 bases outside the gene matches.

The V gene is TRBV7-6, the J gene TRBJ2-7; the match to TRBD1 covers 8 bases. The material was CD8+ T cells sorted from blood, obtained at week 4, from a patient treated with tofacitinib. The receptor was isolated from a human donor with alopecia areata. Written as DNA, the CDR3 is TGTGCCAGCAGCCTCGACAGGGGAGTGTTCGAGCAGTACTTC. It is translated as CASSLDRGVFEQYF.